What follows are 26 T cell receptor beta chains derived from one specimen sequenced in a study of cytomegalovirus exposure and HLA in healthy donors. Researchers ran the PCR with 60 Vbeta and 13 Jbeta primers. TCRdb keeps only in-frame clones here, not all; method: immunoSEQ multiplex PCR. The table shows roughly 150,000 clones, with 60% to 85% occurring only once. Sequenced: PBMCs. These receptors were collected from a man aged 25-45 years in good health and CMV-seronegative.

The chain carries TRBV7-9 and TRBJ1-1; no firm D call. The length of the CDR3 is 15 residues. The germline gives CDR1 SEHNR, CDR2 FQNEAQ (reference sequence). V lost 4 bases and J 4 bases, leaving 16 bases between the germline ends. The CDR3 bases are TGTGCCAGCAGCTCAACGGAGCTCGGTAGCACTGAAGCTTTCTTT. It encodes CASSSTELGSTEAFF. Complete variable domain (other parts from reference TRBV7-9 and TRBJ1-1): DTGVSQNPRHKITKRGQNVTFRCDPISEHNRLYWYRQTLGQGPEFLTYFQNEAQLEKSRLLSDRFSAERPKGSFSTLEIQRTEQGDSAMYLCASSSTELGSTEAFFGQGTRLTVV.

This clone came up a few times. V gene TRBV6-1 combines with J gene TRBJ2-7, with 9 bases that match TRBD1. Germline lookup yields CDR1 MNHNS and CDR2 SASEGT. Unmatched junction bases numbered 3, after V lost 4 bases and J lost 2 bases. The CDR3 spans 14 residues. The CDR3 here is CASSGRQGAYEQYF. CDR3 sequence (DNA): TGTGCCAGCAGTGGCCGACAGGGGGCCTACGAGCAGTACTTC.

The chain has TRBV4-1 and TRBJ1-5; TRBD1 aligns across 7 bases. The CDR3 has 16 amino acids. V lost 0 bases and J lost 1; bases outside the gene matches: 3. The germline CDR1 and CDR2 sequences are MGHRA and YSYEKL. The CDR3 sequence: CASSQEGGRSNQPQHF. In DNA, the CDR3 is TGCGCCAGCAGCCAAGAAGGGGGCAGGAGCAATCAGCCCCAGCATTTT.

V is TRBV19 and J is TRBJ1-1, with D unresolved. Trimming took 8 bases from V and 1 from J, leaving 8 bases between them. Germline assignment: CDR1 LNHDA and CDR2 SQIVND (reference sequence). CDR3 size: 12 residues. CDR3: CASAGKNTEAFF. As DNA, the CDR3 is TGTGCCAGTGCAGGAAAGAACACTGAAGCTTTCTTT.

V gene TRBV11-3 combines with J gene TRBJ2-1, with a tentative D call TRBD2 (5 bases). V lost 0 bases, J lost 4 bases, and 13 bases lay in between. Per germline, CDR1 SGHNT and CDR2 YENEEA. The CDR3 consists of 16 residues. CDR3 sequence: CASSLEPSRGYNEQFF. In DNA form, the CDR3 reads TGTGCCAGCAGCTTAGAGCCAAGTCGGGGATACAATGAGCAGTTCTTC.

V usage is TRBV9 and J usage is TRBJ2-5; 8 bases map to TRBD2. V gave up 2 bases and J gave up 1 base; unmatched junction bases: 4. This CDR3 is built from 15 residues. Germline-derived CDR1 and CDR2 are SGDLS and YYNGEE. The DNA for the CDR3 is TGTGCCAGCAGCGTTATCGGGGGGGCCCAAGAGACCCAGTACTTC. Translating gives CASSVIGGAQETQYF.

The chain joins TRBV28 to TRBJ2-3, with unresolved D. The ends were cut back, 4 bases at V and 2 bases at J, with 16 bases in the middle. CDR1 and CDR2 (germline): MDHEN, SYDVKM. There are 16 residues in the CDR3. DNA of the CDR3: TGTGCCAGCAGTTCCATGCGAGCGCAATACACAGATACGCAGTATTTT. This codes for CASSSMRAQYTDTQYF.

The V gene is TRBV11-3, the J gene TRBJ2-1; the match to TRBD2 covers 13 bases. The CDR3 sequence is 15 residues long. The V and J ends lost 3 bases and 5 bases, in that order; junction bases with no gene match: 1. Looked up from germline, CDR1 is SGHNT and CDR2 is YENEEA. Written as DNA, the CDR3 is TGTGCCAGCAGCTTGGGGACTAGCGGGGACAATGAGCAGTTCTTC. This codes for CASSLGTSGDNEQFF.

The V call is TRBV5-1, the J call TRBJ1-2; unclear D gene. CDR1 SGHRS and CDR2 YFSETQ come from the germline V gene. Trimming removed 3 bases from V and 2 bases from J, with 5 bases in between. The length of the CDR3 is 12 residues. Here the CDR3 reads CASSSENYGYTF. CDR3 coding DNA: TGCGCCAGCAGCTCGGAGAACTATGGCTACACCTTC.

The chain recombines TRBV5-4 with TRBJ2-2; tentatively, D is TRBD1 (5 bases). CDR3 length: 15 residues. Germline CDR1 SGHNT, CDR2 YYREEE (reference sequence). V was clipped by 1 base and J by 4 bases, with 11 bases between them. CDR3 nucleotides: TGTGCCAGCAGCTTGTTTGGGGCTGGCACCGGGGAGCTGTTTTTT. It encodes CASSLFGAGTGELFF. Full variable domain (missing parts from reference TRBV5-4 and TRBJ2-2): ETGVTQSPTHLIKTRGQQVTLRCSSQSGHNTVSWYQQALGQGPQFIFQYYREEENGRGNFPPRFSGLQFPNYSSELNVNALELDDSALYLCASSLFGAGTGELFFGEGSRLTVL.

This sequence joins TRBV5-1 and TRBJ1-1; 7 bases map to TRBD1. Looked up from germline, CDR1 is SGHRS and CDR2 is YFSETQ. Germline trimming cut 2 bases from V and 4 bases from J; bases unmatched to any gene: 17. CDR3 length: 18 residues. CDR3 nucleotides: TGCGCCAGCAGCTTCCTATCCCCTAACCGTGACAGGGTCACTGAAGCTTTCTTT. It yields the protein CASSFLSPNRDRVTEAFF.

J is TRBJ2-7 and V is TRBV7-2; D uncertain. The CDR3 totals 12 residues. Trimming removed 1 base from V and 2 bases from J, with 3 bases in between. Germline V gene data show CDR1 as SGHTA and CDR2 as FQGNSA. CDR3 coding DNA: TGTGCCAGCAGCTTAGTCGCCTACGAGCAGTACTTC. Amino acid sequence: CASSLVAYEQYF.

V is TRBV5-1 and J is TRBJ1-2, with D maybe TRBD1 (5 bases). This CDR3 spans 15 amino acids. In germline, CDR1 is SGHRS, CDR2 YFSETQ. The V and J ends lost 4 bases and 5 bases respectively, with 18 bases between them. CDR3 coding DNA: TGCGCCAGCAGCCTTAACGCGCAGGGAATATATGGCTACACCTTC. It specifies CASSLNAQGIYGYTF.

The genes are TRBV7-2 and TRBJ1-5; D not certain. Trimming shortened V by 0 bases and J by 3 bases, and 3 bases separated the two germline ends. Germline assignment: CDR1 SGHTA and CDR2 FQGNSA. This CDR3 is 13 amino acids long. In DNA, the CDR3 is TGTGCCAGCAGCTTAGCCCACAATCAGCCCCAGCATTTT. This codes for CASSLAHNQPQHF.

This clone was detected once. The chain combines TRBV6-6 with TRBJ1-1, with 8 bases matching TRBD1. V lost 2 bases, J lost 2 bases, and 4 bases stayed unmatched. Germline loops: CDR1 MNHNY, CDR2 SVGAGI (reference sequence). CDR3 size: 15 residues. This CDR3 is CASSYPGQDNTEAFF. CDR3 sequence (DNA): TGTGCCAGCAGTTACCCGGGACAGGATAACACTGAAGCTTTCTTT.

The chain carries TRBV30 and TRBJ2-7, with 12 bases fitting TRBD2. CDR3 size: 15 residues. The germline gives CDR1 GTSNPN, CDR2 SVGIG (reference sequence). V shed 4 bases and J 3 bases; nucleotides not matched to a gene: 7. The CDR3 sequence is CAWTISSGRDYEQYF. DNA for the CDR3: TGTGCCTGGACCATTTCTAGCGGGAGGGACTACGAGCAGTACTTC. Based on the CDR3 plus reference TRBV30 and TRBJ2-7, the full variable domain is SQTIHQWPATLVQPVGSPLSLECTVEGTSNPNLYWYRQAAGRGLQLLFYSVGIGQISSEVPQNLSASRPQDRQFILSSKKLLLSDSGFYLCAWTISSGRDYEQYFGPGTRLTVT.

The chain carries TRBV2 and TRBJ2-4; D might be TRBD1 (6 bases). The germline V and J ends were trimmed by 4 bases and 12 bases, with 16 bases remaining between them. The CDR3 covers 13 residues. The germline V gene encodes CDR1 SNHLY and CDR2 FYNNEI. CDR3 bases: TGTGCCAGCAGTGTGTCAGGGGTGGACAGTCAGTACTTC. Its protein is CASSVSGVDSQYF.

This rearrangement joins TRBV6-1 to TRBJ1-1, with D unresolved. With 1 base removed from V and 1 base from J, the gap between germline ends came to 10 bases. The length of the CDR3 is 15 residues. Germline V CDR1 and CDR2: MNHNS, SASEGT. The CDR3 DNA reads TGTGCCAGCAGTGAAGGACCACGGGGGAACACTGAAGCTTTCTTT. This gives the protein CASSEGPRGNTEAFF.

The chain recombines TRBV11-2 with TRBJ1-3; 8 bases are a match to TRBD1. After removal of 5 bases from V and 0 bases from J, the junction contained 9 bases not matched to a gene. This CDR3 contains 17 residues. CDR1 SGHAT and CDR2 FQNNGV come from the germline V gene. CDR3 DNA: TGTGCCAGCAGCCTCTTAGACAGGGGCTACTCTGGAAACACCATATATTTT. Its translation is CASSLLDRGYSGNTIYF.

V usage is TRBV2 and J usage is TRBJ2-7; 7 nucleotides align to TRBD1. This CDR3 is built from 16 residues. V was pared by 4 bases and J by 0 bases, with 9 bases of the junction left unmatched. Per the germline V gene, CDR1 is SNHLY and CDR2 is FYNNEI. The chain's CDR3 is CASSGSSDRDSYEQYF. The CDR3 DNA reads as TGTGCCAGCAGTGGCTCTAGTGACAGGGACTCCTACGAGCAGTACTTC.

The chain recombines TRBV27 with TRBJ2-5; TRBD1 aligns across 9 bases. Trimming cost V 5 bases and J 12 bases; bases outside gene matches: 16. This CDR3 comprises 15 residues. Looked up from germline, CDR1 is MNHEY and CDR2 is SMNVEV (reference sequence). The DNA of the CDR3 is TGTGCCAGCAGTCCCATTATGGGGGACAGGGCACCCAAGTACTTC. Translated, it gives CASSPIMGDRAPKYF.

V is TRBV6-5 and J is TRBJ2-7; tentative D call: TRBD1 (5 bases). Trimming removed 5 bases at V and 7 bases at J, with 18 bases between. Looked up from germline, CDR1 is MNHEY and CDR2 is SVGAGI. This CDR3 is built from 14 residues. The CDR3 spells CASSQSVQGLEQYF. CDR3 DNA: TGTGCCAGCAGTCAATCGGTGCAGGGCTTAGAGCAGTACTTC.

CDR3 sequence: CSAQYSYEQYF. In DNA form, the CDR3 reads TGCAGTGCCCAGTACTCCTACGAGCAGTACTTC. The chain employs TRBV20-1 and TRBJ2-7, with unresolved D. The V gene's germline CDR1 is DFQATT and CDR2 SNEGSKA (reference sequence). V gave up 6 bases and J gave up 0 bases, with 6 bases separating them. The CDR3 covers 11 residues.

This sequence joins TRBV5-4 and TRBJ2-7; TRBD1 might be the D (6 bases). Germline CDR1 and CDR2: SGHNT and YYREEE (reference sequence). This CDR3 spans 12 amino acids. The CDR3 loop reads CRLQGLYYEQYF. CDR3 DNA: TGTAGGTTGCAGGGGCTTTACTACGAGCAGTACTTC.

The V call is TRBV27, the J call TRBJ2-5; tentatively, D is TRBD1 (6 bases). CDR3 length equals 15 residues. Germline assignment: CDR1 MNHEY and CDR2 SMNVEV (reference sequence). The germline V and J ends were trimmed by 3 bases and 5 bases, with 16 bases remaining between them. This CDR3 reads CASSLWQGSSETQYF. The CDR3 DNA follows: TGTGCCAGCAGTTTGTGGCAGGGGAGTTCGGAGACCCAGTACTTC.

The chain uses TRBV7-8 and TRBJ2-3; TRBD2 matches at 7 bases. The CDR3 length is 16 residues. V trimming: 2 bases; J trimming: 0 bases; junction bases outside the gene matches: 5. Germline V lookup: CDR1 SGHVS, CDR2 FQNEAQ. The CDR3 spells CASSLRPSGSTDTQYF. The DNA for the CDR3 is TGTGCCAGCAGCTTACGGCCTAGCGGTAGCACAGATACGCAGTATTTT.